The 10 T cell receptor beta chains below all came from one sample that was sequenced in a study of T cell repertoires in cytomegalovirus infection. TCRdb re-called the reads through MiXCR, storing one row per CDR3 protein. The sample carries about 830,000 distinct CDR3 sequences, roughly 33% recorded once. No antigen has been identified for these receptors. The sequencing here drew on cultured CD8+ T cells from PBMCs, taken from culture after CMV antigen stimulation. Receptors originate from a human donor in good health (CMV status not recorded). Some clones in this sample may be carry-over from other donors' samples.

The chain joins TRBV6-2 or TRBV6-3 to TRBJ1-5; D remains ambiguous. The ends were cut back, 7 bases at V and 0 bases at J, with 19 bases in the middle. CDR3 size: 17 residues. Germline CDR1 MNHEY, CDR2 SVGEGT. CDR3 in amino acids: CASTPRGSVYSNQPQHF. The CDR3 DNA sequence: TGTGCCAGCACCCCGCGAGGGTCGGTCTATAGCAATCAGCCCCAGCATTTT.

The V gene is TRBV6-5, the J gene TRBJ1-2; D possibly corresponds to TRBD1 (6 bases). Germline assignment: CDR1 MNHEY and CDR2 SVGAGI. The CDR3 length is 14 residues. Trimming took 2 bases from V and 1 from J, leaving 8 bases between them. The chain's CDR3 is CASSYGQINYGYTF. In DNA form, the CDR3 reads TGTGCCAGCAGTTACGGACAGATTAACTATGGCTACACCTTC.

The gene calls are TRBV27 and TRBJ2-1; D gene unclear. V gave up 6 bases and J gave up 4 bases, with 16 bases separating them. Germline V CDR1 and CDR2: MNHEY, SMNVEV (reference sequence). The CDR3 is made up of 15 amino acids. The CDR3 DNA is TGTGCCAGCAGCCCCGGGCGTACCTCTTACAATGAGCAGTTCTTC. Amino acid sequence: CASSPGRTSYNEQFF.

This clonotype appeared a few times. The chain links TRBV20-1 to TRBJ2-1; TRBD2 matches 9 bases. Unmatched junction bases numbered 11, after V lost 5 bases and J lost 6 bases. Germline assignment: CDR1 DFQATT and CDR2 SNEGSKA (reference sequence). This CDR3 is 15 amino acids long. The CDR3 loop is CSARPLSGGFNEQFF. The CDR3 DNA sequence: TGCAGTGCTCGACCATTGAGCGGGGGGTTCAATGAGCAGTTCTTC.

The V gene is TRBV6-5, the J gene TRBJ1-2, with D unresolved. Trimming took off 5 bases at V and 1 base at J, with 5 bases between the two ends. The length of the CDR3 is 12 residues. Germline V gives CDR1 MNHEY, CDR2 SVGAGI. The CDR3 spells CASSHNNYGYTF. DNA of the CDR3: TGTGCCAGCAGTCACAATAACTATGGCTACACCTTC.

The chain joins TRBV4-1 to TRBJ1-1; 8 nucleotides line up with TRBD1. Looked up from germline, CDR1 is MGHRA and CDR2 is YSYEKL. The CDR3 loop spans 15 amino acids. V shed 1 base and J 11 bases; nucleotides not matched to a gene: 12. The CDR3 DNA sequence: TGCGCCAGCAGCCAAGTAGACAGGGGAGTGGATGGTGCTTTCTTT. This encodes CASSQVDRGVDGAFF.

The rearrangement uses TRBV7-6 and TRBJ2-5; 8 bases line up with TRBD1. Germline CDR1 and CDR2: SGHVS and FNYEAQ. This CDR3 is 15 amino acids long. Trimming at V came to 3 bases and at J to 4 bases, leaving 7 bases not matched to a gene. The CDR3 region has the DNA TGTGCCAGCAGCTTCGACCCAGGGGGCAGAGAGACCCAGTACTTC. It yields the protein CASSFDPGGRETQYF.

V is TRBV9 and J is TRBJ2-1, with D possibly being TRBD2 (5 bases). Germline values: CDR1 SGDLS, CDR2 YYNGEE. This CDR3 region has 13 residues. V lost 2 bases, J lost 4 bases, and 7 bases lay in between. In nucleotides, the CDR3 is TGTGCCAGCAGCGTTCCGGGGTACAATGAGCAGTTCTTC. Translating it yields CASSVPGYNEQFF. Together with reference TRBV9 and TRBJ2-1, the CDR3 gives the full variable domain: DSGVTQTPKHLITATGQRVTLRCSPRSGDLSVYWYQQSLDQGLQFLIQYYNGEERAKGNILERFSAQQFPDLHSELNLSSLELGDSALYFCASSVPGYNEQFFGPGTRLTVL.

J is TRBJ2-5 and V is TRBV11-2, with 7 positions matching TRBD2. This CDR3 is 16 amino acids long. After removal of 6 bases from V and 3 bases from J, the junction contained 13 bases not matched to a gene. Germline values: CDR1 SGHAT, CDR2 FQNNGV. The CDR3: CASSFSGKALKETQYF. The CDR3 DNA sequence: TGTGCCAGCAGTTTCAGCGGGAAAGCACTTAAAGAGACCCAGTACTTC.

This clonotype has only a few counts. The chain joins TRBV7-2 to TRBJ2-5; the D gene is possibly TRBD2 (6 bases). This CDR3 is 15 amino acids long. Trimming cost V 1 base and J 5 bases, with 14 bases left between them. Germline-derived CDR1 and CDR2 are SGHTA and FQGNSA. This CDR3 reads CASSLGLGDGETQYF. As DNA, the CDR3 is TGTGCCAGCAGCTTAGGACTAGGGGACGGGGAGACCCAGTACTTC.